This passage covers 15 T cell receptor beta chains from one sample sequenced in a study of regulatory T cells in long-lasting Graves disease. Time point specified: newly diagnosed GD, antithyroid drugs for less than 3 months. Researchers made the TCR library from RNA that was extracted from PBMCs. Construction of the TCR beta libraries employed iRepertoire HTBI primers in conjunction with Arm-PCR of CDR3 regions. MiXCR, run by TCRdb on the multiplex PCR reads, gives a single entry per CDR3 protein. The top ten hold about 8.9% of the sample, which has approximately 540,000 distinct CDR3 sequences, around 12% seen once. A further study also used this sample, focusing on T cells in Graves' hyperthyroidism and ophthalmopathy.

The material sequenced was peripheral blood mononuclear cells (PBMCs), taken at new diagnosis, from a patient treated with antithyroid drugs. The receptors were gathered from a woman aged 25 to 45 with Graves disease.

This clonotype appeared many times. The V and J genes are TRBV29-1 and TRBJ1-1; D is uncertain. Trimming removed 3 bases at V and 3 bases at J, with 5 bases between. The CDR3 is 11 amino acids. Germline CDR1 and CDR2: SQVTM and ANQGSEA. The CDR3 DNA reads as TGCAGCGTTGACGGGTACACTGAAGCTTTCTTT. Translating it yields CSVDGYTEAFF.

This clonotype has ten or more counts. V is TRBV15 and J is TRBJ1-5; tentatively, D is TRBD1 (5 bases). This CDR3 is 15 amino acids long. V dropped 3 bases and J dropped 6 bases, with 15 bases sitting between them. CDR1 is LNHNV, CDR2 YYDKDF, per germline (reference sequence). The CDR3 region is CATSSRRGTSQPQHF. CDR3 DNA sequence: TGTGCCACCAGCAGCAGGAGGGGAACGAGTCAGCCCCAGCATTTT.

This clonotype was observed a handful of times. The genes are TRBV28 and TRBJ2-1; D remains ambiguous. CDR1 is MDHEN and CDR2 is SYDVKM in the germline V gene. The CDR3 is 13 amino acids. Deletions cut 8 bases from V and 2 bases from J, with 10 bases between. In nucleotides, the CDR3 is TGTGCCAGCTCGGTTCGGCCCTACAATGAGCAGTTCTTC. Amino acid sequence: CASSVRPYNEQFF.

This clonotype was seen repeatedly, ten times or more. The chain links TRBV12-3 or TRBV12-4 to TRBJ2-1, with D possibly TRBD2 on 5 matching bases. The CDR3 totals 15 residues. V lost 5 bases to trimming and J lost 0 bases, with 11 bases between them. CDR3 in DNA: TGTGCCAGCAGTGTCTTTGGGAGCTCCTACAATGAGCAGTTCTTC. Its protein is CASSVFGSSYNEQFF.

This clonotype came up a few times. This chain joins TRBV20-1 and TRBJ2-7; D gene unclear. CDR3 length: 13 residues. The germline CDR1 and CDR2 sequences are DFQATT and SNEGSKA (reference sequence). V was shortened by 3 bases and J by 1 base, with 10 bases between the two germline ends. This CDR3 reads CSARAELSYEQYF. In nucleotides, the CDR3 is TGCAGTGCTAGGGCTGAGCTTTCCTACGAGCAGTACTTC.

This chain uses TRBV30 with TRBJ2-1, with 14 bases aligning to TRBD2. V lost 5 bases and J lost 7; bases outside the gene matches: 1. The CDR3 spans 13 residues. Germline-derived CDR1 and CDR2 are GTSNPN and SVGIG (reference sequence). CDR3 DNA: TGTGCCTGGGGACTAGCGGGAGGTAATGAGCAGTTCTTC. Its protein is CAWGLAGGNEQFF.

Many counts were recorded for this clonotype. The chain is built from TRBV29-1 and TRBJ1-1; D gene ambiguous. From germline, CDR1 is SQVTM and CDR2 ANQGSEA. This CDR3 is built from 11 residues. V was pared by 2 bases and J by 4 bases, with 5 bases between. The CDR3 region has the DNA TGCAGCGTTGAAAGTATCACTGAAGCTTTCTTT. Translated: CSVESITEAFF.

This clonotype was recorded many times. V gene TRBV20-1 combines with J gene TRBJ1-1, with D perhaps TRBD1 (5 bases). The CDR3 loop spans 15 amino acids. V lost 2 bases and J lost 3, with 16 bases in between. Germline CDR1 reads DFQATT; CDR2 reads SNEGSKA (reference sequence). The CDR3 DNA is TGCAGTGCTAGACCACTCCGCAGGGCGGACACTGAAGCTTTCTTT. Amino acids: CSARPLRRADTEAFF.

This clonotype was seen at least ten times. The chain has TRBV6-1 and TRBJ1-5, with 8 bases that match TRBD1. Germline CDR1 is MNHNS and CDR2 is SASEGT. The CDR3 sequence is 14 residues long. V lost 8 bases, J lost 2 bases, and 5 bases stayed unmatched. The CDR3 region has the DNA TGTGCCAGCTGCAGGGGGCCTGGCAATCAGCCCCAGCATTTT. It encodes CASCRGPGNQPQHF.

The chain recombines TRBV18 with TRBJ2-1; D unclear. Germline V gene data show CDR1 as KGHSH and CDR2 as LQKENI. The V end was cut by 0 bases, the J end by 0 bases, with 6 bases between. The CDR3 has 15 amino acids. The CDR3 DNA sequence: TGTGCCAGCTCACCACCGAGAAGCTCCTACAATGAGCAGTTCTTC. Its translation is CASSPPRSSYNEQFF.

This clonotype was recorded many times. This sequence joins TRBV7-9 and TRBJ1-1; D is possibly TRBD1 (6 bases). CDR3 length: 12 residues. The germline CDR1 and CDR2 sequences are SEHNR and FQNEAQ (reference sequence). Deletions cut 4 bases from V and 10 bases from J, with 13 bases between. For the CDR3, the DNA is TGTGCCAGCAGCTCAGGGGAAGGCGCAGCTTTCTTT. This translates into CASSSGEGAAFF.

Turning to this clonotype: A far larger clone is off by one base, so a read error is likely. The rearrangement links TRBV5-5 to TRBJ2-2, with TRBD1 identical over 8 bases. Germline V lookup: CDR1 SGHKS, CDR2 YYEKEE (reference sequence). There are 14 residues in the CDR3. The CDR3 DNA is TGCGCCAGCAGCTGGGACAGGCTCACCGAGGAGCTGTTTTTT. It codes for CASSWDRLTEELFF.

This clonotype was seen more than once but under ten times. The rearrangement uses TRBV24-1 and TRBJ1-1; no firm D call. The CDR3 has 13 amino acids. V was trimmed by 9 bases and J by 1 base, leaving 11 bases between them. Germline values: CDR1 KGHDR, CDR2 SFDVKD. CDR3 in DNA: TGTGCCACCGCAGACTGGGAGAACACTGAAGCTTTCTTT. Residues: CATADWENTEAFF.

This clonotype showed up many times. CDR3 in DNA: TGCAGTGCTAGCCCCCCTCGGGGAATGAACACTGAAGCTTTCTTT. Protein sequence: CSASPPRGMNTEAFF. The V gene is TRBV20-1, the J gene TRBJ1-1; D is uncertain. The CDR3 has 15 residues. Germline V gives CDR1 DFQATT, CDR2 SNEGSKA (reference sequence). Trimming removed 3 bases at V and 0 bases at J, with 14 bases between.

This clonotype has more than one count but fewer than ten. The V gene is TRBV7-9, the J gene TRBJ1-3, with no clear D. The germline V and J ends were trimmed by 5 bases and 0 bases, with 14 bases remaining between them. This CDR3 is built from 16 residues. The germline V gene has CDR1 SEHNR and CDR2 FQNEAQ (reference sequence). DNA of the CDR3: TGTGCCAGCAGCATTATCCCCGCATTCTCTGGAAACACCATATATTTT. Protein product: CASSIIPAFSGNTIYF.